Below, 31 T cell receptor beta chains from the same sample are listed, as sequenced in a study of shared clonotypes between healthy human individuals. Assay used: immunoSEQ multiplex PCR; TCRdb lists only in-frame clones, some missing. The sample yields more than 150,000 clones, 80% to 95% seen once. What was sequenced was naive CD4+ T cells sorted from blood. Regarding subset: CD45RA+ positively selected. The source of these receptors is a woman in her twenties or thirties in good health.

This clone was observed a single time. V gene TRBV28 combines with J gene TRBJ1-3, with 10 positions matching TRBD1. This CDR3 has 15 amino acids. Germline values: CDR1 MDHEN, CDR2 SYDVKM. Trimming cost V 5 bases and J 4 bases; bases outside gene matches: 5. The CDR3 bases are TGTGCCAGCAGTAGGGACAGGGGTTACGGAAACACCATATATTTT. This sequence encodes CASSRDRGYGNTIYF.

The chain uses TRBV27 and TRBJ2-7, with 8 bases that match TRBD1. Germline CDR1 is MNHEY and CDR2 is SMNVEV (reference sequence). The CDR3 covers 14 residues. The ends lost 5 bases at V and 6 bases at J; junction bases unmatched: 9. CDR3 residues: CASSQDRVRGEQYF. DNA of the CDR3: TGTGCCAGCAGTCAGGACAGGGTAAGGGGCGAGCAGTACTTC.

This rearrangement joins TRBV11-3 to TRBJ1-1; perhaps TRBD1 as D (6 bases). Deletions cut 5 bases from V and 1 base from J, with 11 bases between. Germline-derived CDR1 and CDR2 are SGHNT and YENEEA. There are 14 residues in the CDR3. DNA for the CDR3: TGTGCCAGCAGCACCTCCAGGGGGAACACTGAAGCTTTCTTT. Protein: CASSTSRGNTEAFF. The full variable domain, completed using reference TRBV11-3 and TRBJ1-1, is EAGVVQSPRYKIIEKKQPVAFWCNPISGHNTLYWYLQNLGQGPELLIRYENEEAVDDSQLPKDRFSAERLKGVDSTLKIQPAELGDSAVYLCASSTSRGNTEAFFGQGTRLTVV.

The rearrangement joins TRBV29-1 to TRBJ2-5, with D perhaps matching TRBD1 (6 bases). The J call is doubtful: the DNA matches TRBJ2-7 better. Per germline, CDR1 SQVTM and CDR2 ANQGSEA. This CDR3 region has 15 residues. The CDR3 spells CSVLGGQHSSYEQYF. CDR3 DNA: TGCAGCGTTTTGGGCGGACAGCATTCTTCCTACGAGCAGTACTTC.

This chain uses TRBV28 with TRBJ2-5; a possible D gene is TRBD1 (6 bases). The end of the DNA aligns better with TRBJ2-7, so the J call may be wrong. Germline V gene lookup returns CDR1 MDHEN and CDR2 SYDVKM. CDR3 length equals 13 residues. The CDR3 here is CASSSGQLDEQYF. The CDR3 nucleotides read TGTGCCAGCAGCTCTGGACAGTTAGACGAGCAGTACTTC.

The chain links TRBV23-1 to TRBJ2-7; TRBD2 might be the D (5 bases). TRBV23-1 is noted as an ORF with a role that remains uncertain. V dropped 7 bases and J dropped 4 bases, with 14 bases sitting between them. The CDR3 contains 13 residues. CDR3 sequence reads: CASIWQIAYEQYF. The CDR3 DNA sequence: TGCGCCAGCATTTGGCAGATAGCGTACGAGCAGTACTTC.

This sequence joins TRBV5-1 and TRBJ2-3, with 10 bases lining up with TRBD2. The V gene's germline CDR1 is SGHRS and CDR2 YFSETQ. The ends lost 4 bases at V and 4 bases at J; junction bases unmatched: 6. This CDR3 spans 15 amino acids. The CDR3 is CASSQLAGSADTQYF. Here the CDR3 DNA reads TGCGCCAGCAGCCAACTAGCGGGATCGGCAGATACGCAGTATTTT.

Comments on this clone: Other DNA sequences in this sample translate to the same CDR3. This chain connects TRBV2 to TRBJ2-7; possibly TRBD1 for D (6 bases). V was pared by 6 bases and J by 0 bases, with 6 bases between. This CDR3 has 12 residues. Germline V gene data show CDR1 as SNHLY and CDR2 as FYNNEI. Here the CDR3 DNA reads TGTGCCAGCAGACAGGGCTCCTACGAGCAGTACTTC. The encoded protein is CASRQGSYEQYF.

The J gene is TRBJ2-5, the V gene TRBV5-6; 7 bases match TRBD2. The J call may be wrong; the DNA end is better matched by TRBJ2-7. Germline CDR1 and CDR2: SGHDT and YYEEEE. This CDR3 contains 15 residues. The CDR3 sequence: CASSLAQRDSYEQYF. In DNA form, the CDR3 reads TGTGCCAGCAGCTTGGCCCAGCGGGACTCCTACGAGCAGTACTTC.

This chain connects TRBV7-9 to TRBJ1-3; unclear D gene. CDR1 SEHNR and CDR2 FQNEAQ come from the germline V gene (reference sequence). With 6 bases removed from V and 3 bases from J, the gap between germline ends came to 9 bases. The CDR3 is made up of 13 amino acids. The CDR3: CASRPRIGNTIYF. The CDR3 DNA is TGTGCCAGCAGGCCTAGGATTGGAAACACCATATATTTT.

This sequence joins TRBV5-4 and TRBJ2-2, with 16 bases aligning to TRBD2. The CDR3 is 18 residues long. Germline trimming cut 4 bases from V and 3 bases from J; bases unmatched to any gene: 6. Germline CDR1 is SGHNT and CDR2 is YYREEE (reference sequence). The CDR3, as DNA: TGTGCCAGCAGCAAGGGACTAGCGGGAGGGCCATACACCGGGGAGCTGTTTTTT. Amino acid sequence: CASSKGLAGGPYTGELFF.

This clone was detected only a few times. The chain employs TRBV7-9 and TRBJ2-7; D possibly corresponds to TRBD1 (6 bases). The V gene lost 4 bases and the J gene lost 6 bases, with 16 bases spanning the gap. The CDR3 has 14 amino acids. CDR1 and CDR2 from the germline V gene are SEHNR and FQNEAQ (reference sequence). The CDR3 loop reads CASSSTGSPLEQYF. The CDR3 DNA reads as TGTGCCAGCAGCTCTACAGGGTCCCCGCTCGAGCAGTACTTC. The complete variable domain, with remaining parts taken from reference TRBV7-9 and TRBJ2-7, reads DTGVSQNPRHKITKRGQNVTFRCDPISEHNRLYWYRQTLGQGPEFLTYFQNEAQLEKSRLLSDRFSAERPKGSFSTLEIQRTEQGDSAMYLCASSSTGSPLEQYFGPGTRLTVT.

The count of this clone is one. This chain links TRBV5-1 with TRBJ2-6, with D hard to call. The CDR3 has 16 amino acids. The V end lost 4 bases, the J end lost 0 bases, and 11 bases lay between the germline ends. Germline-derived CDR1 and CDR2 are SGHRS and YFSETQ. CDR3 DNA: TGCGCCAGCAGCCTGGACGGGCGCTCTGGGGCCAACGTCCTGACTTTC. Its protein is CASSLDGRSGANVLTF.

V gene TRBV4-2 combines with J gene TRBJ1-2, with D unclear. This CDR3 is built from 12 residues. CDR1 LGHNA and CDR2 YNFKEQ come from the germline V gene. V lost 3 bases, J lost 6 bases, and 8 bases lay in between. The CDR3 loop reads CASSHVSDGYTF. The CDR3 DNA is TGTGCCAGCAGCCACGTGTCAGATGGCTACACCTTC.

The CDR3 loop reads CASSFTGNEQYF. As DNA, the CDR3 is TGCGCCAGCAGCTTCACAGGGAACGAGCAGTACTTC. The chain is built from TRBV5-1 and TRBJ2-7; TRBD1 might be the D (6 bases). Trimming cost V 2 bases and J 5 bases, with 8 bases left between them. The CDR3 contains 12 residues. From germline, CDR1 is SGHRS and CDR2 YFSETQ. The variable domain in full, with the rest retrieved from reference TRBV5-1 and TRBJ2-7, is KAGVTQTPRYLIKTRGQQVTLSCSPISGHRSVSWYQQTPGQGLQFLFEYFSETQRNKGNFPGRFSGRQFSNSRSEMNVSTLELGDSALYLCASSFTGNEQYFGPGTRLTVT.

With respect to this clone: Germline and junction disagree at one end, which may indicate a read error. The chain carries TRBV5-7 and TRBJ2-7; 8 bases map to TRBD1. TRBV5-7 is an ORF, with its function uncertain. The CDR3 consists of 15 residues. The CDR3 nucleotides read TGTGCCAGCAGCGGTGAAGAGACAGGGGCCACTGTGAATCACTTC. Its translation: CASSGEETGATVNHF.

The chain carries TRBV19 and TRBJ2-5, with no clear D. Judging by the DNA end, TRBJ2-7 fits better; the J call may be wrong. CDR1 and CDR2 from the germline V gene are LNHDA and SQIVND (reference sequence). This CDR3 comprises 13 residues. The CDR3 here is CASSPAETYEQYF. Written as DNA, the CDR3 is TGTGCCAGTAGTCCCGCAGAAACCTACGAGCAGTACTTC.

The genes are TRBV28 and TRBJ2-7, with TRBD2 identical over 8 bases. V shed 5 bases and J 5 bases; nucleotides not matched to a gene: 8. The CDR3 consists of 14 residues. The germline gives CDR1 MDHEN, CDR2 SYDVKM. This chain's CDR3 is CASSQSGSLHEQYF. In DNA form, the CDR3 reads TGTGCCAGCAGTCAAAGCGGGAGCTTACACGAGCAGTACTTC. The full variable domain, rest sourced from reference TRBV28 and TRBJ2-7, is DVKVTQSSRYLVKRTGEKVFLECVQDMDHENMFWYRQDPGLGLRLIYFSYDVKMKEKGDIPEGYSVSREKKERFSLILESASTNQTSMYLCASSQSGSLHEQYFGPGTRLTVT.

This clone has a single count. The gene calls are TRBV11-2 and TRBJ2-7; TRBD1 agrees at 7 bases. There are 15 residues in the CDR3. Germline V lookup: CDR1 SGHAT, CDR2 FQNNGV. The ends lost 1 base at V and 5 bases at J; junction bases unmatched: 8. CDR3 residues: CASSLGGGAGDEQYF. In DNA, the CDR3 is TGTGCCAGCAGCTTAGGAGGGGGCGCGGGTGACGAGCAGTACTTC.

The V call is TRBV5-5, the J call TRBJ2-3, with 9 bases matching TRBD2. Trimming cost V 0 bases and J 2 bases; bases outside gene matches: 1. Germline values: CDR1 SGHKS, CDR2 YYEKEE (reference sequence). This CDR3 region has 15 residues. DNA for the CDR3: TGTGCCAGCAGCTTGGGGACTAGCGTCACAGATACGCAGTATTTT. Its protein product is CASSLGTSVTDTQYF.

The chain joins TRBV7-9 to TRBJ2-5, with 8 positions matching TRBD2. The CDR3 contains 14 residues. CDR1 is SEHNR, CDR2 FQNEAQ, per germline (reference sequence). V shed 1 base, J shed 4 bases, and the junction held 2 bases outside the gene matches. This CDR3 is CASSLGLAGETQYF. In DNA form, the CDR3 reads TGTGCCAGCAGCTTAGGGCTAGCGGGAGAGACCCAGTACTTC.

This sequence joins TRBV2 and TRBJ1-2; D uncertain. This CDR3 is 13 amino acids long. The V end was cut by 4 bases, the J end by 8 bases, with 14 bases between. Germline CDR1 reads SNHLY; CDR2 reads FYNNEI. The CDR3 DNA is TGTGCCAGCAGTGTCCGGGAGGAGGGCGGCTACACCTTC. Translated, it gives CASSVREEGGYTF. Using reference TRBV2 and TRBJ1-2 for the parts outside the CDR3, the full variable domain is EPEVTQTPSHQVTQMGQEVILRCVPISNHLYFYWYRQILGQKVEFLVSFYNNEISEKSEIFDDQFSVERPDGSNFTLKIRSTKLEDSAMYFCASSVREEGGYTFGSGTRLTVV.

This rearrangement joins TRBV15 to TRBJ2-7; 10 bases map to TRBD2. Losses at the gene ends were 1 base for V and 2 bases for J; bases not matched to a gene: 8. Germline V gene data show CDR1 as LNHNV and CDR2 as YYDKDF (reference sequence). The CDR3 loop spans 17 amino acids. The CDR3, as DNA: TGTGCCACCAGCAGAGTCTACCGGACTAGCGGTACCTACGAGCAGTACTTC. Its translation: CATSRVYRTSGTYEQYF.

CDR3 protein: CASRHPIRVSYEQYF. The CDR3 DNA sequence: TGTGCCAGTAGGCATCCTATTAGGGTCTCCTACGAGCAGTACTTC. The V and J genes are TRBV2 and TRBJ2-7, with D uncertain. Germline V gene sequence: CDR1 SNHLY, CDR2 FYNNEI. The CDR3 has 15 residues. V lost 9 bases, J lost 0 bases, and 18 bases lay in between. The entire variable domain, with the rest obtained from reference TRBV2 and TRBJ2-7, is as follows: EPEVTQTPSHQVTQMGQEVILRCVPISNHLYFYWYRQILGQKVEFLVSFYNNEISEKSEIFDDQFSVERPDGSNFTLKIRSTKLEDSAMYFCASRHPIRVSYEQYFGPGTRLTVT.

The chain uses TRBV18 and TRBJ2-6; D ambiguous. There are 14 residues in the CDR3. The V and J ends lost 6 bases and 1 base respectively, with 7 bases between them. Germline V gene data show CDR1 as KGHSH and CDR2 as LQKENI. Here the CDR3 DNA reads TGTGCCAGCTCGACATCATCTGGGGCCAACGTCCTGACTTTC. Its translation: CASSTSSGANVLTF.

This clone was seen a few times. The rearrangement links TRBV30 to TRBJ2-7; D is uncertain. CDR1 GTSNPN and CDR2 SVGIG come from the germline V gene (reference sequence). The germline V and J ends were trimmed by 0 bases and 5 bases, with 2 bases remaining between them. The CDR3 runs to 10 residues. CDR3 in amino acids: CAWSVDEQYF. The CDR3 DNA is TGTGCCTGGAGTGTAGACGAGCAGTACTTC.

The rearrangement links TRBV2 to TRBJ1-4; D not certain. Germline V gene data show CDR1 as SNHLY and CDR2 as FYNNEI. V dropped 8 bases and J dropped 0 bases, with 7 bases sitting between them. CDR3 length: 13 amino acids. CDR3 sequence reads: CASQPTTNEKLFF. The DNA of the CDR3 is TGTGCCAGCCAGCCGACAACTAATGAAAAACTGTTTTTT.

This sequence joins TRBV4-1 and TRBJ2-5; 11 bases line up with TRBD2. With the DNA end fitting TRBJ2-7 better, the J assignment may be wrong. In germline, CDR1 is MGHRA, CDR2 YSYEKL. The CDR3 covers 16 residues. Written as DNA, the CDR3 is TGCGCCAGCAGCCAAGGACTACTAGCGGGAGTTGGCGAGCAGTACTTC. Its protein product is CASSQGLLAGVGEQYF.

The chain uses TRBV7-9 and TRBJ2-1, with D possibly being TRBD2 (5 bases). This CDR3 is built from 16 residues. V shed 5 bases and J shed 3 bases, with 17 bases lying between them. Germline V CDR1 and CDR2: SEHNR, FQNEAQ (reference sequence). The CDR3 loop is CASSVLRGPNYNEQFF. The CDR3 region has the DNA TGTGCCAGCAGCGTCCTTCGGGGTCCGAACTACAATGAGCAGTTCTTC.

The V and J genes are TRBV23-1 and TRBJ1-5; no firm D call. TRBV23-1 is assigned to the ORF class and has an uncertain function. Trimming cost V 4 bases and J 6 bases, with 10 bases left between them. This CDR3 is built from 13 residues. CDR3 nucleotide sequence: TGCGCCAGCAGTCCACTCAATCTTCAGCCCCAGCATTTT. It encodes CASSPLNLQPQHF.

V gene TRBV28 combines with J gene TRBJ1-2, with 10 bases identical to TRBD1. The germline gives CDR1 MDHEN, CDR2 SYDVKM. CDR3 length: 13 amino acids. With 5 bases clipped from V and 8 bases from J, the junction kept 5 bases outside the gene matches. This CDR3 reads CASSDRQGAGYTF. As DNA, the CDR3 is TGTGCCAGCAGTGACAGACAGGGGGCGGGCTACACCTTC.